This TCR beta chain comes out of a study of control samples from healthy donors and cancer patients (dated by TCRdb to about 2020). This clone was detected only once. Its antigen specificity is not known. Base quality data are lacking; no much larger clone is found one base away. Trimming takes 4 bases from V and 7 bases from J, and the germline ends sit 14 bases apart. The CDR3 contains 14 residues, cysteine and phenylalanine counted. CDR3 DNA is the only sequence kept; it has 42 bases, read in frame from the first base. CDR1 and CDR2, looked up from the germline V gene (reference sequence), are MNHEY and SMNVEV. The library was generated by the immunoSEQ multiplex PCR assay. TCRdb holds this immuneACCESS table with in-frame rearrangements only. Some clones are missing; in checked studies, unresolved V genes explain under half, and the rest has no known cause. Counted in this sample were around 170,000 clones; 80% to 90% of them appeared once. Together, the top ten hold nearly 5% of the sample.

This receptor was taken from a woman aged 25 to 39 in good health. The material sequenced was blood. The rearrangement joined TRBV27 to TRBJ2-1, and possibly TRBD2, on 6 matching bases. The sequenced DNA is TGTGCCAGCAGTTCACCTCATCGGGGGAATGAGCAGTTCTTC. Its translation is CASSSPHRGNEQFF.